Listed below are T cell receptor beta chains from one sample, sequenced in a study of blood T cell repertoires in COVID-19. TCRdb's copy holds only in-frame clones and misses some; the assay was immunoSEQ multiplex PCR. Here the sample spans about 250,000 clones, approximately 84% being singletons. The sample taken for sequencing was peripheral blood. Source of these receptors: a person aged 70 to 79 with COVID-19, enrolled during active disease. Each CDR3 is given with its conserved first and last residue. A D gene is named only where the DNA matches it firmly. The listing skips clone size in some rows; elsewhere it reads once, few, many or a size class.

J gene,clone size,D gene,V gene,CDR3 protein,CDR3 DNA
TRBJ1-2,.,TRBD1,TRBV7-9,CASSSTGGRGYTF,TGTGCCAGCAGCTCGACAGGGGGCCGCGGCTACACCTTC
TRBJ2-1,.,.,TRBV6-6,CASRTGTHNEQFF,TGTGCCAGCAGAACCGGGACTCACAATGAGCAGTTCTTC
TRBJ1-1,once,.,TRBV11-3,CASSLRSGAEAFF,TGTGCCAGCAGCTTAAGATCAGGTGCCGAAGCTTTCTTT
TRBJ1-2,.,TRBD1,TRBV23-1,CASSQIRVGQGDYGYTF,TGCGCCAGCAGTCAAATCAGGGTTGGACAGGGGGACTATGGCTACACCTTC
TRBJ2-5,.,TRBD1,TRBV2,CASRDRGPGTKETQYF,TGTGCCAGCCGGGACAGGGGACCCGGGACTAAGGAGACCCAGTACTTC
TRBJ1-4,.,TRBD1,TRBV23-1,CASSSLLRQGGEKLFF,TGCGCCAGCTCGTCCTTGTTACGACAGGGTGGGGAAAAACTGTTTTTT
TRBJ2-5,.,TRBD1,TRBV5-1,CASRTGTEQETQYF,TGCGCCAGCAGGACCGGGACAGAGCAAGAGACCCAGTACTTC
TRBJ2-5,.,.,TRBV2,CASSPQGIETQYF,TGTGCCAGCAGTCCACAGGGTATAGAGACCCAGTACTTC
TRBJ1-5,.,TRBD1,TRBV30,CAWSGTGMGLGSQPQHF,TGTGCCTGGAGTGGGACAGGGATGGGGCTTGGTTCTCAGCCCCAGCATTTT
TRBJ1-1,.,.,TRBV6-5,CASRRNTGMNTEAFF,TGTGCCAGCAGACGCAACACAGGGATGAACACTGAAGCTTTCTTT
TRBJ2-5,.,TRBD1,TRBV3-1/TRBV3-2,CASSHTGQGLETQYF,TGTGCCAGCAGCCATACGGGACAGGGTTTGGAGACCCAGTACTTC
TRBJ2-7,.,.,TRBV30,CAWSLSPGVVDEQYF,TGTGCCTGGAGTTTGTCTCCAGGCGTGGTTGACGAGCAGTACTTC
TRBJ1-6,few,.,TRBV5-1,CASSWEGSPLHF,TGCGCCAGCAGCTGGGAGGGTTCACCCCTCCACTTT
TRBJ2-2,many,TRBD1,TRBV19,CASSRDSNTGELFF,TGTGCCAGTAGCCGGGACAGCAACACCGGGGAGCTGTTTTTT
TRBJ2-2,.,TRBD2,TRBV19,CASTLAGVSNTGELFF,TGTGCCAGTACCCTAGCGGGAGTATCAAACACCGGGGAGCTGTTTTTT
TRBJ1-2,.,TRBD1,TRBV10-3,CAIRKDRGLSDGYTF,TGTGCCATCCGCAAGGACAGGGGGCTTTCGGATGGCTACACCTTC
TRBJ2-5,.,TRBD2,TRBV6-5,CASGEGNQETQYF,TGTGCCAGTGGGGAGGGGAATCAAGAGACCCAGTACTTC
TRBJ1-1,.,TRBD1,TRBV6-6,CASSYPTGEADTEAFF,TGTGCCAGCAGTTACCCGACAGGGGAGGCGGACACTGAAGCTTTCTTT
TRBJ2-3,.,TRBD2,TRBV6-5,CASGTSGRSDTQYF,TGTGCCAGCGGAACTAGCGGGAGGTCGGATACGCAGTATTTT
TRBJ1-5,.,.,TRBV15,CATSRDYGQPQHF,TGTGCCACCAGCAGAGATTACGGTCAGCCCCAGCATTTT
TRBJ2-2,few,TRBD2,TRBV7-9,CASSLGLAGAATGELFF,TGTGCCAGCAGCCTGGGACTAGCGGGGGCCGCCACCGGGGAGCTGTTTTTT
TRBJ2-3,many,.,TRBV9,CASSVGASLDTQYF,TGTGCCAGCAGCGTAGGTGCTAGTTTAGATACGCAGTATTTT
TRBJ1-2,.,TRBD1,TRBV30,CAWRINLGQLAGYTF,TGTGCCTGGAGGATAAATCTGGGACAGCTCGCTGGCTACACCTTC
TRBJ2-7,.,TRBD2,TRBV5-1,CASSVGEGPYEQYF,TGCGCCAGCAGCGTGGGGGAGGGCCCTTACGAGCAGTACTTC
TRBJ2-5,.,.,TRBV19,CASSTVGGETQYF,TGTGCCAGTAGTACTGTTGGGGGGGAGACCCAGTACTTC
TRBJ1-5,.,TRBD1,TRBV5-8,CASSLGGWTGRGPQHF,TGTGCCAGCAGCTTGGGGGGGTGGACAGGACGGGGGCCCCAGCATTTT